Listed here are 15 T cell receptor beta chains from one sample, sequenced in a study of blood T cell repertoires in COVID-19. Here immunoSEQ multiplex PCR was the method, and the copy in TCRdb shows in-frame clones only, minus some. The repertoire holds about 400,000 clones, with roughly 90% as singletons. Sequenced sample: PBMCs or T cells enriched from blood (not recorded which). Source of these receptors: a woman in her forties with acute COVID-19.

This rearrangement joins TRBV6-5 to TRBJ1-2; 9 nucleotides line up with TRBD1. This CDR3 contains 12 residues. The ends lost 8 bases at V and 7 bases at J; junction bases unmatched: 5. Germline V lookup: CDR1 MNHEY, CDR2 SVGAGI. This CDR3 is CASGTGGRGYTF. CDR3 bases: TGTGCCAGCGGTACAGGGGGCCGTGGCTACACCTTC.

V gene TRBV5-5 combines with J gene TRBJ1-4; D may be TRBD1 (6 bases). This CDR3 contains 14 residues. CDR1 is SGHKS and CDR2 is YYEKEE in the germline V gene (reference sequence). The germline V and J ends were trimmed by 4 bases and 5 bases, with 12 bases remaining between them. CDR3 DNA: TGTGCCAGCAGCCCAGGGGTGATAAATGAAAAACTGTTTTTT. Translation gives CASSPGVINEKLFF.

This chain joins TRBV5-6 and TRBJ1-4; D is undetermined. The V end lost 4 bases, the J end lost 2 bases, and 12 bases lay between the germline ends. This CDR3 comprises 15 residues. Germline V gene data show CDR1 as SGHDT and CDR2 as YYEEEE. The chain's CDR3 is CASSLSGATNEKLFF. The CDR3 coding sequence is TGTGCCAGCAGCCTCTCGGGAGCGACTAATGAAAAACTGTTTTTT.

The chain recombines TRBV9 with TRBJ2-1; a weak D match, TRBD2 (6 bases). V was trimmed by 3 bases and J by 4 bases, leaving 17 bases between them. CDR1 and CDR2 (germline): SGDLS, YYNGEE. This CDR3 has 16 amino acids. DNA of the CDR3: TGTGCCAGCAGCGCCACGGGGGACTCCCTATACAATGAGCAGTTCTTC. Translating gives CASSATGDSLYNEQFF. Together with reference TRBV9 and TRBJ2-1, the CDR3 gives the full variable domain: DSGVTQTPKHLITATGQRVTLRCSPRSGDLSVYWYQQSLDQGLQFLIQYYNGEERAKGNILERFSAQQFPDLHSELNLSSLELGDSALYFCASSATGDSLYNEQFFGPGTRLTVL.

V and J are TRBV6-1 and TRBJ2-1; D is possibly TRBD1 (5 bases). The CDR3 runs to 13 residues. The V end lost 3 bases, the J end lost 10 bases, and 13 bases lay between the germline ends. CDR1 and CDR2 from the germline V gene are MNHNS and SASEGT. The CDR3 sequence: CASSDTGTGEQFF. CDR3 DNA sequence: TGTGCCAGCAGTGACACAGGTACCGGAGAGCAGTTCTTC.

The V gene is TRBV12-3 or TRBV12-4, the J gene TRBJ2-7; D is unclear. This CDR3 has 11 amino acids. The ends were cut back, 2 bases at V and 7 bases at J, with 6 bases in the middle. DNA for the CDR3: TGTGCCAGCAGTTTAATTCTGGAGCAGTACTTC. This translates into CASSLILEQYF.

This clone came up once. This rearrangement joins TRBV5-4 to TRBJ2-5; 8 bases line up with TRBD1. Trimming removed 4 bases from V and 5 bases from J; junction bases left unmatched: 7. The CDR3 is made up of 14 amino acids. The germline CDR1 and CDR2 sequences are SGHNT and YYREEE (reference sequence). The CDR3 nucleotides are TGTGCCAGCAGCGCAGGACAGGGTAGGGAGACCCAGTACTTC. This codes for CASSAGQGRETQYF.

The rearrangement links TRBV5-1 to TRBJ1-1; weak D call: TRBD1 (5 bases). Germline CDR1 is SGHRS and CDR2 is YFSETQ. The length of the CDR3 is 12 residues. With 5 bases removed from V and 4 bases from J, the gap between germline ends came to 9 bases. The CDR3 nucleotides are TGCGCCAGCAGTTCGGGGGGCACTGAAGCTTTCTTT. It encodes CASSSGGTEAFF.

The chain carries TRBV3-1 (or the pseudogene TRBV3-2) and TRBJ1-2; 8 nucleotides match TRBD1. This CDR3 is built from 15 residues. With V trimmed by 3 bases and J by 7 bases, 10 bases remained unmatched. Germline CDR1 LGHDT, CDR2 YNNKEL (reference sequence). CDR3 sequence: CASSHLILQGGGYTF. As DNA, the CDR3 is TGTGCCAGCAGCCATTTAATCTTACAGGGGGGTGGCTACACCTTC.

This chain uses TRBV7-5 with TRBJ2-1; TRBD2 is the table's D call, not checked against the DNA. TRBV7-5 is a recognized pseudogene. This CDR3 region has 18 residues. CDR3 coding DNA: TGTGCCAGAAGCTTAGGGTGGGTCCCGGGACTAGCGGGGTATGAGCAGTTCTTC. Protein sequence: CARSLGWVPGLAGYEQFF.

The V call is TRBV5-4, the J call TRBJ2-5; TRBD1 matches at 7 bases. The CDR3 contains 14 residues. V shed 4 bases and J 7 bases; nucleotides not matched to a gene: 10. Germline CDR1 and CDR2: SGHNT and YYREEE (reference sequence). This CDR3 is CASSQGTAKGTQYF. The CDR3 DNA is TGTGCCAGCAGCCAGGGGACAGCGAAAGGGACCCAGTACTTC.

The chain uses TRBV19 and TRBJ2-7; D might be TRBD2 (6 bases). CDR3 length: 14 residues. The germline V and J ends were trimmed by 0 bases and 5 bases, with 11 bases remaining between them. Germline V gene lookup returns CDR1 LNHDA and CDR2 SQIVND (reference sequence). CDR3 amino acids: CASSIDGGEDEQYF. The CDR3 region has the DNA TGTGCCAGTAGTATAGACGGGGGAGAGGACGAGCAGTACTTC.

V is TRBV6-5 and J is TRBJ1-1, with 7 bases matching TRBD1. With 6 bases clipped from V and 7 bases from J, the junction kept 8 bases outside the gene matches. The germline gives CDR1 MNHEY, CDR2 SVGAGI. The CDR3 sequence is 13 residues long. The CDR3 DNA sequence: TGTGCCAGCAGGAGTTTACAGGGGCATGAAGCTTTCTTT. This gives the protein CASRSLQGHEAFF.

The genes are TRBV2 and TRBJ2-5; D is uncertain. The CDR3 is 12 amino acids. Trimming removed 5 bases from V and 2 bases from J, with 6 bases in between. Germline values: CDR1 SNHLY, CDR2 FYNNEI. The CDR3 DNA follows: TGTGCCAGCAGTTCTTTTCAAGAGACCCAGTACTTC. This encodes CASSSFQETQYF.

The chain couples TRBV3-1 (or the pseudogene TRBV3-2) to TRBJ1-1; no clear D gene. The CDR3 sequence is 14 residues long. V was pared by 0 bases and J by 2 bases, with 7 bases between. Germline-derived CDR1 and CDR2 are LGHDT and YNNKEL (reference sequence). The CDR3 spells CASSQERANTEAFF. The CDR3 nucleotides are TGTGCCAGCAGCCAAGAGAGAGCTAACACTGAAGCTTTCTTT.